This T cell receptor beta chain was sequenced in a study of blood T cells in healthy people across ages (dated by TCRdb to between 2015 and 2016). With respect to the entire study: In model experiments, template switching captured about one uniquely barcoded TCR beta cDNA molecule for every two T cells. Using deep sequencing normalized with unique cDNA molecular identifiers, the study measured how TCR beta repertoire diversity changes with age. The donors were split into four age groups: young (average about 16 years), middle-aged (roughly 39), aged (62) and long-lived (over 75). To avoid experimental bias, donors of different ages were distributed randomly across sequencing lanes. Two additional independent replicas of 1 million unique cDNA reads from the same blood draw were analyzed for two donors (one aged 18 to 30 and one aged 80 or older). Beyond this particular receptor, the publication reports: Conclusive comparison of naive and antigen-experienced compartments was prevented by the profiling of bulk unsorted PBMCs. The percentage of naive T cells measured by flow cytometry correlated strongly with observed TCR beta diversity. Compared with the aged group, the long-lived group had more naive CD4+ T cells, fewer expanded clones and increased TCR diversity, suggesting age selection. Observed TCR beta diversity per million T cells fell roughly linearly with age, and a significant reduction was already apparent by age roughly 40. Because donor CMV infection status was unknown, age-related changes in expanded clonotypes were potentially confounded. Estimates of total diversity based on one million sequenced T cells were regarded as lower bounds and as underestimates.

Systemically healthy Caucasian individuals from Russia, over 30 in total and aged about 6 to 95 years, were included as donors. Each donor gave about 9.7 milliliters of peripheral blood, drawn into EDTA-treated Vacutainer tubes. Ficoll-Paque density-gradient centrifugation was used to isolate PBMCs, with at least 6 million per sample. Total RNA, at least 5 micrograms per sample, was extracted from PBMCs with Trizol reagent. For every donor, an aliquot of PBMCs went through flow cytometry to measure the percentages of naive CD45RAhigh/CD27high T cells. Between the V and J ends, shortened by 5 bases and 1 base respectively, the junction contains 15 bases. The CDR3, cysteine through phenylalanine, is 17 amino acids long. CDR3 DNA only is kept here, 51 bases in frame from base 1. CDR1 and CDR2 were assigned from the germline V gene as SGHAT and FQNNGV. This clonotype has more than one count but fewer than ten. Its specific antigen is unknown. Within one base of it there is no much larger clone, and no base qualities were kept.

The method was 5' RACE. The sequencer was an Illumina HiSeq 2500. The second PCR ran for about 7 to 11 cycles and used a J-beta primer mix along with a sample-barcoded 5' primer. Each TCR beta cDNA molecule received a unique molecular identifier from a template-switch 5' adaptor carrying 12 random nucleotides. Each sample yielded at least 3 million CDR3-containing paired-end reads. First-strand cDNA synthesis was performed from all RNA using the Mint cDNA synthesis kit, with priming by a TRBC-specific oligonucleotide. After uracil-DNA glycosylase treatment, a first 18-cycle PCR used universal primers M1SS and BC2_uni_R on all cDNA. Concerning the study's data processing: For normalization, 1 million high-quality reads were randomly selected from each sample, with every read carrying a distinct molecular identifier. Instead of being binned into consensus sequences, reads with shared molecular identifiers were discarded. MiTCR, with a Q25 quality threshold and the strictest error-elimination algorithm, was used for CDR3 identification, clonotype clustering and error correction. A nonparametric unseen species model using Euler transformation provided a lower-bound estimate of total TCR beta diversity. The raw public data were reprocessed by TCRdb itself: fastp quality trimming at Q25, MiXCR clonotype calling, in-frame beta chains only. Under each unique CDR3 protein, matching rows form one entry showing the most common genes and DNA. Here the V and J calls rest on TCRdb's processing, not on the authors' analysis. The sample table lists 700,000 or so distinct CDR3 sequences, 22% of them with a count of one. Jointly, the top ten make up roughly 22% of the sample.

The V gene is TRBV11-2 and the J gene is TRBJ2-6; no confident D gene assignment can be made. Input material: blood. This TCR derives from a man between 65 and 79 years old in good health. The nucleotides are TGTGCCAGCAGCGTACCCCCGTGGGGTTCTGGGGCCAACGTCCTGACTTTC. Translated, it gives CASSVPPWGSGANVLTF.